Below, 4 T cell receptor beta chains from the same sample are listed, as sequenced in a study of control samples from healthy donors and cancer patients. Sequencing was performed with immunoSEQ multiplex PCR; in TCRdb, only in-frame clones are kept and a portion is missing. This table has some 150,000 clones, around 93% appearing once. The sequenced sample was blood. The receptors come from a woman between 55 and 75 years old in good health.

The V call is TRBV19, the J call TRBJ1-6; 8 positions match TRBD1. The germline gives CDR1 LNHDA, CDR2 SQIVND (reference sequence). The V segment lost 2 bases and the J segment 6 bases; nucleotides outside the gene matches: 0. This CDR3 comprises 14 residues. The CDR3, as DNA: TGTGCCAGTAGTATACAGGGGGCTAATTCACCCCTCCACTTT. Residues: CASSIQGANSPLHF. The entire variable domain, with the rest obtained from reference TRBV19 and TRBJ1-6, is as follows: DGGITQSPKYLFRKEGQNVTLSCEQNLNHDAMYWYRQDPGQGLRLIYYSQIVNDFQKGDIAEGYSVSREKKESFPLTVTSAQKNPTAFYLCASSIQGANSPLHFGNGTRLTVT.

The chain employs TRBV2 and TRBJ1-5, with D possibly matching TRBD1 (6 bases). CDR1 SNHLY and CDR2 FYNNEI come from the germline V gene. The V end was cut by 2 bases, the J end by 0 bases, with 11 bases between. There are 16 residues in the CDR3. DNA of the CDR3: TGTGCCAGCAGTGAACCTGGGGGGCCTAGCAATCAGCCCCAGCATTTT. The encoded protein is CASSEPGGPSNQPQHF.

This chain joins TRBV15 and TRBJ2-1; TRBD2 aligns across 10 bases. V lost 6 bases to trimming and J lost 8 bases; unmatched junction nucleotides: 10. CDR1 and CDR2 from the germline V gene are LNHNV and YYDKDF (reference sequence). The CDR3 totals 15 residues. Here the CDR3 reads CATSSSGGLRDEQFF. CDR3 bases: TGTGCCACCAGTTCTAGCGGGGGACTACGCGATGAGCAGTTCTTC.

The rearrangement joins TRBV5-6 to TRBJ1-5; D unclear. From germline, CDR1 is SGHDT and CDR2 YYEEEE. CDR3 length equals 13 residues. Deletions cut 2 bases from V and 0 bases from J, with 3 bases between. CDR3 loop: CASSFRSNQPQHF. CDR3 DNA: TGTGCCAGCAGCTTTCGTAGCAATCAGCCCCAGCATTTT.